The rows below give T cell receptor beta chains drawn from one sample of a study of cytomegalovirus exposure and HLA in healthy donors. This table comes from immunoSEQ multiplex PCR, and its TCRdb copy is limited to in-frame clones, with some not included. The data hold approximately 120,000 clones, with about 83% observed a single time. What was sequenced was PBMCs. The receptors were gathered from a female donor in good health and CMV-seronegative. The CDR3 runs from the conserved cysteine through the conserved F or W. The D gene is left open where the match is weak. Rows give clone size only sometimes, using once, few, many, or a class for an expanded clone.

j_call: TRBJ2-2
d_call: NA
v_call: TRBV5-4
clone_size: once
cdr3_nt: TGTGCCAGCAGCCCACCTCGCCAGGCGAACACCGGGGAGCTGTTTTTT
cdr3_aa: CASSPPRQANTGELFF

j_call: TRBJ2-7
d_call: NA
v_call: TRBV7-9
clone_size: NA
cdr3_nt: TGTGCCAGCAGCTTAGTGCGGGGAATGACCTACGAGCAGTACTTC
cdr3_aa: CASSLVRGMTYEQYF

j_call: TRBJ1-5
d_call: NA
v_call: TRBV5-6
clone_size: once
cdr3_nt: TGTGCCAGCAGCTCTGGACAGAACAATCAGCCCCAGCATTTT
cdr3_aa: CASSSGQNNQPQHF

j_call: TRBJ1-1
d_call: NA
v_call: TRBV27
clone_size: NA
cdr3_nt: TGTGCCAGCGGGGCCGTGGGGGGGCGGACTGAAGCTTTCTTT
cdr3_aa: CASGAVGGRTEAFF

j_call: TRBJ1-3
d_call: NA
v_call: TRBV29-1
clone_size: NA
cdr3_nt: TGCAGCGCTATTCCAGCGTCCCCAGTAAGCTCTGGAAACACCATATATTTT
cdr3_aa: CSAIPASPVSSGNTIYF

j_call: TRBJ1-2
d_call: NA
v_call: TRBV5-4
clone_size: NA
cdr3_nt: TGTGCCAGCAGTCCTCCGGTGGGCTACACCTTC
cdr3_aa: CASSPPVGYTF

j_call: TRBJ2-7
d_call: NA
v_call: TRBV11-2
clone_size: NA
cdr3_nt: TGTGCCAGCAGCTTAGCCGACGCGGCCTCCTACGAGCAGTACTTC
cdr3_aa: CASSLADAASYEQYF

j_call: TRBJ2-3
d_call: TRBD2
v_call: TRBV6-1
clone_size: few
cdr3_nt: TGTGCCAGCAGTGAAGTCGCGGGGGGGGCAGATACGCAGTATTTT
cdr3_aa: CASSEVAGGADTQYF

j_call: TRBJ2-1
d_call: TRBD2
v_call: TRBV6-5
clone_size: NA
cdr3_nt: TGTGCCAGCAGTTACTCCCGTCCGGGGGGGCCTGAGCAGTTCTTC
cdr3_aa: CASSYSRPGGPEQFF

j_call: TRBJ2-7
d_call: NA
v_call: TRBV2
clone_size: NA
cdr3_nt: TGTGCCACCCTCAAATGGACGGGATCCGAGCAGTACTTC
cdr3_aa: CATLKWTGSEQYF

j_call: TRBJ1-5
d_call: NA
v_call: TRBV30
clone_size: NA
cdr3_nt: TGTGCCTGGAGCAAGGAACAGGCGGGGCAGCCCCAGCATTTT
cdr3_aa: CAWSKEQAGQPQHF

j_call: TRBJ1-2
d_call: NA
v_call: TRBV5-5
clone_size: NA
cdr3_nt: TGTGCCAGCAACACCAGGCAGAACTATGGCTACACCTTC
cdr3_aa: CASNTRQNYGYTF

j_call: TRBJ2-3
d_call: NA
v_call: TRBV6-5
clone_size: once
cdr3_nt: TGTGCCAGCTGCGGGGGCCTCCTTACAGATACGCAGTATTTT
cdr3_aa: CASCGGLLTDTQYF

j_call: TRBJ1-5
d_call: NA
v_call: TRBV7-9
clone_size: NA
cdr3_nt: TGTGCCAGCAGCGACAGGAATAGCAATCAGCCCCAGCATTTT
cdr3_aa: CASSDRNSNQPQHF

j_call: TRBJ2-3
d_call: NA
v_call: TRBV5-4
clone_size: NA
cdr3_nt: TGTGCCAGCAGCCTGAGGCAGGATACGCAGTATTTT
cdr3_aa: CASSLRQDTQYF

j_call: TRBJ2-7
d_call: NA
v_call: TRBV4-3
clone_size: NA
cdr3_nt: TGCGCCAGCAGCCAAGCCTGGGCTGGCTACGAGCAGTACTTC
cdr3_aa: CASSQAWAGYEQYF

j_call: TRBJ1-1
d_call: NA
v_call: TRBV15
clone_size: NA
cdr3_nt: TGTGCCACAGTTACTGGCACTGAAGCTTTCTTT
cdr3_aa: CATVTGTEAFF

j_call: TRBJ1-1
d_call: NA
v_call: TRBV5-1
clone_size: NA
cdr3_nt: TGCGCCAGCAGCAAACCAAGTGCCGGCACTGAAGCTTTCTTT
cdr3_aa: CASSKPSAGTEAFF

j_call: TRBJ2-5
d_call: NA
v_call: TRBV7-2
clone_size: few
cdr3_nt: TGTGCCAGCAGACAGCAAGAGACCCAGTACTTC
cdr3_aa: CASRQQETQYF

j_call: TRBJ2-7
d_call: NA
v_call: TRBV6-1
clone_size: NA
cdr3_nt: TGTGCCAGCAGTGAAGCGGGGGGGCGCGTCTACGAGCAGTACTTC
cdr3_aa: CASSEAGGRVYEQYF

j_call: TRBJ2-1
d_call: NA
v_call: TRBV5-6
clone_size: NA
cdr3_nt: TGTGCCAGCAGCTTTGGGAGCCCCTTAGCCGAGCAGTTCTTC
cdr3_aa: CASSFGSPLAEQFF

j_call: TRBJ2-3
d_call: TRBD2
v_call: TRBV4-1
clone_size: NA
cdr3_nt: TGCGCCAGCAGCCAAGAGGTAACTAGCGGGGGAGGCGATACGCAGTATTTT
cdr3_aa: CASSQEVTSGGGDTQYF

j_call: TRBJ1-1
d_call: NA
v_call: TRBV14
clone_size: NA
cdr3_nt: TGTGCCAGCAGCCATTTTCCCAGGGAGAACACTGAAGCTTTCTTT
cdr3_aa: CASSHFPRENTEAFF

j_call: TRBJ1-6
d_call: NA
v_call: TRBV10-3
clone_size: NA
cdr3_nt: TGTGCCATCAGTGAGTCAGGGGATTCACCCCTCCACTTT
cdr3_aa: CAISESGDSPLHF

j_call: TRBJ1-2
d_call: NA
v_call: TRBV28
clone_size: NA
cdr3_nt: TGTGCCAGCAGTTTACAGGCGGACAGCCTCTATGGCTACACCTTC
cdr3_aa: CASSLQADSLYGYTF

j_call: TRBJ2-1
d_call: TRBD2
v_call: TRBV19
clone_size: NA
cdr3_nt: TGTGCCAGTAGTCTTAGCGGGGGCTCCTACAATGAGCAGTTCTTC
cdr3_aa: CASSLSGGSYNEQFF

j_call: TRBJ1-4
d_call: TRBD1
v_call: TRBV11-2
clone_size: NA
cdr3_nt: TGTGCCAGCAGCTTAGGAGGCTCCGGGACAGGGTCAACTAATGAAAAACTGTTTTTT
cdr3_aa: CASSLGGSGTGSTNEKLFF

j_call: TRBJ2-1
d_call: TRBD1
v_call: TRBV6-5
clone_size: NA
cdr3_nt: TGTGCCAGCAGTTCCCCTAGCAGGGGGCGGGACAATGAACAGTTCTTC
cdr3_aa: CASSSPSRGRDNEQFF

j_call: TRBJ1-1
d_call: NA
v_call: TRBV30
clone_size: NA
cdr3_nt: TGTGCCTGGGGGAGGGGAGAAACTGAAGCTTTCTTT
cdr3_aa: CAWGRGETEAFF

j_call: TRBJ1-6
d_call: NA
v_call: TRBV11-2
clone_size: NA
cdr3_nt: TGTGCCAGCAGCCAACAGGGAGATAATTCACCCCTCCACTTT
cdr3_aa: CASSQQGDNSPLHF

j_call: TRBJ2-7
d_call: NA
v_call: TRBV6-1
clone_size: once
cdr3_nt: TGTGCCGCAGGGGCTGGGAGGGCCGTCTACGAGCAGTACTTC
cdr3_aa: CAAGAGRAVYEQYF

j_call: TRBJ2-7
d_call: NA
v_call: TRBV6-1
clone_size: NA
cdr3_nt: TGTGCCAGCAGTGAAGCTACCGGGGTGGTGGAGCAGTACTTC
cdr3_aa: CASSEATGVVEQYF

j_call: TRBJ1-1
d_call: NA
v_call: TRBV7-3
clone_size: NA
cdr3_nt: TGTGCCAGCAGCTCCCCGGGACAGAACACTGAAGCTTTCTTT
cdr3_aa: CASSSPGQNTEAFF

j_call: TRBJ2-7
d_call: TRBD1
v_call: TRBV30
clone_size: once
cdr3_nt: TGTGCCTGGAGTGCAGGGACAGGGGACTACGAGCAGTACTTC
cdr3_aa: CAWSAGTGDYEQYF

j_call: TRBJ2-1
d_call: NA
v_call: TRBV5-6
clone_size: NA
cdr3_nt: TGTGCCAGCAGCCCAGGGGATGAGCAGTTCTTC
cdr3_aa: CASSPGDEQFF

j_call: TRBJ2-7
d_call: NA
v_call: TRBV6-5
clone_size: NA
cdr3_nt: TGTGCCAGCAGTTACTCTCCGGACTGGGCCTACGAGCAGTACTTC
cdr3_aa: CASSYSPDWAYEQYF

j_call: TRBJ2-1
d_call: NA
v_call: TRBV27
clone_size: NA
cdr3_nt: TGTGCCAGCAACCTACAGGGGGGGAACAATGAGCAGTTCTTC
cdr3_aa: CASNLQGGNNEQFF

j_call: TRBJ1-5
d_call: NA
v_call: TRBV2
clone_size: NA
cdr3_nt: TGTGCCAGCAGTGAGCAGGGGAGCAATCAGCCCCAGCATTTT
cdr3_aa: CASSEQGSNQPQHF

j_call: TRBJ2-7
d_call: NA
v_call: TRBV30
clone_size: NA
cdr3_nt: TGTGCCTGGAGTGGACAGGGACTCTACGAGCAGTACTTC
cdr3_aa: CAWSGQGLYEQYF

j_call: TRBJ2-2
d_call: TRBD1
v_call: TRBV7-9
clone_size: few
cdr3_nt: TGTGCCAGCAGCCCCCGGACAGGGGAAATCTCCTCTTTT
cdr3_aa: CASSPRTGEISSF

j_call: TRBJ1-4
d_call: TRBD1
v_call: TRBV11-2
clone_size: NA
cdr3_nt: TGTGCCAGCAGCTTAGATGTGCAGGGGGACGCAACTAATGAAAAACTGTTTTTT
cdr3_aa: CASSLDVQGDATNEKLFF

j_call: TRBJ1-2
d_call: NA
v_call: TRBV5-1
clone_size: NA
cdr3_nt: TGCGCCAGCAGTCTCCGTAATGGGGGCGAGGATGGCTACACCTTC
cdr3_aa: CASSLRNGGEDGYTF

j_call: TRBJ1-1
d_call: TRBD1
v_call: TRBV29-1
clone_size: few
cdr3_nt: TGCAGCGTTTACAGGGGTGGTGTGAACACTGAAGCTTTCTTT
cdr3_aa: CSVYRGGVNTEAFF

j_call: TRBJ1-6
d_call: NA
v_call: TRBV19
clone_size: NA
cdr3_nt: TGTGCCAGTAGTATAGTTCGGGGGTTGGATTCACCCCTCCACTTT
cdr3_aa: CASSIVRGLDSPLHF

j_call: TRBJ1-1
d_call: NA
v_call: TRBV28
clone_size: NA
cdr3_nt: TGTGCCAGCAGTTTAGCTCAGGGGAACACTGAAGCTTTCTTT
cdr3_aa: CASSLAQGNTEAFF

j_call: TRBJ2-5
d_call: NA
v_call: TRBV11-2
clone_size: once
cdr3_nt: TGTGCCAGCAGCTCCGACGGGACAAGCCAAGAGACCCAGTACTTC
cdr3_aa: CASSSDGTSQETQYF

j_call: TRBJ1-3
d_call: NA
v_call: TRBV30
clone_size: NA
cdr3_nt: TGTGCCTGGAGTGTACAGGGCAGGGTGGGAAACACCATATATTTT
cdr3_aa: CAWSVQGRVGNTIYF

j_call: TRBJ1-1
d_call: TRBD1
v_call: TRBV7-2
clone_size: NA
cdr3_nt: TGTGCCAGCAGCTTAGGACAGGGAGCTTTCTTT
cdr3_aa: CASSLGQGAFF

j_call: TRBJ1-6
d_call: NA
v_call: TRBV6-5
clone_size: NA
cdr3_nt: TGTGCCAGCAGTTTAAGCCTATATAATTCACCCCTCCACTTT
cdr3_aa: CASSLSLYNSPLHF

j_call: TRBJ2-6
d_call: NA
v_call: TRBV7-6
clone_size: once
cdr3_nt: TGTGCCAGCAGCTTCGGAGGGGGCGGCGGGGCCAACGTCCTGACTTTC
cdr3_aa: CASSFGGGGGANVLTF

j_call: TRBJ1-1
d_call: NA
v_call: TRBV19
clone_size: NA
cdr3_nt: TGTGCCAGTAGTCGTTCCGGTTCGAACACTGAAGCTTTCTTT
cdr3_aa: CASSRSGSNTEAFF

j_call: TRBJ1-2
d_call: NA
v_call: TRBV7-2
clone_size: NA
cdr3_nt: TGTGCCAGCAGCTTAGTGCGGGACCGGAATGGCTACACCTTC
cdr3_aa: CASSLVRDRNGYTF

j_call: TRBJ1-1
d_call: NA
v_call: TRBV30
clone_size: NA
cdr3_nt: TGTGCCTGGACACGGCGGCGAGAAGCTTTCTTT
cdr3_aa: CAWTRRREAFF

j_call: TRBJ1-5
d_call: TRBD1
v_call: TRBV2
clone_size: few
cdr3_nt: TGTGCCAGCAGACCGGGACAGGGGTTGGAACCCCAGCATTTT
cdr3_aa: CASRPGQGLEPQHF

j_call: TRBJ1-5
d_call: NA
v_call: TRBV7-9
clone_size: NA
cdr3_nt: TGTGCCAGCAGCTTAGTGGCAGGGGATCAGCCCCAGCATTTT
cdr3_aa: CASSLVAGDQPQHF